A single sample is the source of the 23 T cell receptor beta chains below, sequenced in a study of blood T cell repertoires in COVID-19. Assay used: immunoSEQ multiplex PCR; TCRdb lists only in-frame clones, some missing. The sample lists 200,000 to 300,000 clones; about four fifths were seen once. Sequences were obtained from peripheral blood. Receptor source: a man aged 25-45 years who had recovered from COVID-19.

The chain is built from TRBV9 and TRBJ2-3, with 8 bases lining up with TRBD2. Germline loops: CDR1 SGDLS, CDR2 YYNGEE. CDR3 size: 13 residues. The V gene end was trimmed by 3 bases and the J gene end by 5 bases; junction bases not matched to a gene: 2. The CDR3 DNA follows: TGTGCCAGCAGCGGGGCGGGGGGAGATACGCAGTATTTT. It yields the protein CASSGAGGDTQYF.

CDR3 DNA: TGTGCCAGCAGCGAGGGCAGTAGCTCCTACAATGAGCAGTTCTTC. It specifies CASSEGSSSYNEQFF. V usage is TRBV11-2 and J usage is TRBJ2-1, with D possibly matching TRBD2 (5 bases). The ends were cut back, 5 bases at V and 0 bases at J, with 11 bases in the middle. Germline-derived CDR1 and CDR2 are SGHAT and FQNNGV. There are 15 residues in the CDR3. Together with reference TRBV11-2 and TRBJ2-1, the CDR3 gives the full variable domain: EAGVAQSPRYKIIEKRQSVAFWCNPISGHATLYWYQQILGQGPKLLIQFQNNGVVDDSQLPKDRFSAERLKGVDSTLKIQPAKLEDSAVYLCASSEGSSSYNEQFFGPGTRLTVL.

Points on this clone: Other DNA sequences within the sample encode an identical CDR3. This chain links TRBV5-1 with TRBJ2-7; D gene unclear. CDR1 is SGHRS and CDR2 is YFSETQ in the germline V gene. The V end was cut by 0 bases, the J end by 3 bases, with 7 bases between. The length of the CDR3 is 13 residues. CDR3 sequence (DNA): TGCGCCAGCAGCTTGGGTCACAACTACGAGCAGTACTTC. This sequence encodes CASSLGHNYEQYF.

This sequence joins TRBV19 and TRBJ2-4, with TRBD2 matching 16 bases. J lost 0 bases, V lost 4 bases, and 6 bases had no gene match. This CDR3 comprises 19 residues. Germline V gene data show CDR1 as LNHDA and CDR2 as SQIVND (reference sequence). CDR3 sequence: CASSSGTSGGELAKNIQYF. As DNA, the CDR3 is TGTGCCAGTAGTAGCGGGACTAGCGGGGGGGAGCTAGCCAAAAACATTCAGTACTTC.

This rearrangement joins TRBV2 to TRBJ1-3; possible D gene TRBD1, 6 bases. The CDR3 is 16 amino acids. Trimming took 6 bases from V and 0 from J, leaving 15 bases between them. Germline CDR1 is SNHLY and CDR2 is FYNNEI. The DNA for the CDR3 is TGTGCCAGCAGCCCGGGACACCTGAACTCTGGAAACACCATATATTTT. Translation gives CASSPGHLNSGNTIYF.

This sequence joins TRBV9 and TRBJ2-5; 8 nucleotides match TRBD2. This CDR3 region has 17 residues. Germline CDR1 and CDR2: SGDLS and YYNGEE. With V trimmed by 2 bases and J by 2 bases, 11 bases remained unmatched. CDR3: CASSVAGWGGGQETQYF. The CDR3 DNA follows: TGTGCCAGCAGCGTTGCTGGGTGGGGCGGGGGGCAAGAGACCCAGTACTTC.

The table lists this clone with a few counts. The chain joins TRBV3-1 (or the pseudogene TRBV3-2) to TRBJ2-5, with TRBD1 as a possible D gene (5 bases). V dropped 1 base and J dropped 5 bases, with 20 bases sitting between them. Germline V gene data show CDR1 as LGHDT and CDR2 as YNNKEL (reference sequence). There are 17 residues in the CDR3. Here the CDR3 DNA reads TGTGCCAGCAGCCAAGGGACACCCGGGTCCCCTAAGGAGACCCAGTACTTC. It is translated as CASSQGTPGSPKETQYF.

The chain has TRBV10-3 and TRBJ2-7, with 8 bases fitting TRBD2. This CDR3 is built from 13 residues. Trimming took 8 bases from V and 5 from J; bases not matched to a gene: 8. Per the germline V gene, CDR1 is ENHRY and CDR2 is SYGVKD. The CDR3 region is CAIGGTSFHEQYF. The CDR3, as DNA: TGTGCCATCGGAGGGACTAGTTTCCACGAGCAGTACTTC.

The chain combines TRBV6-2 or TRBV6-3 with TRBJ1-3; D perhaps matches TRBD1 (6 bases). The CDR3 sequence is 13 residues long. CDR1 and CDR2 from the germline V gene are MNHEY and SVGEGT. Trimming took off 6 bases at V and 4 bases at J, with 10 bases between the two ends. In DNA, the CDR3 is TGTGCCAGCAGCTTCGACAGGGGAAACACCATATATTTT. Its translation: CASSFDRGNTIYF.

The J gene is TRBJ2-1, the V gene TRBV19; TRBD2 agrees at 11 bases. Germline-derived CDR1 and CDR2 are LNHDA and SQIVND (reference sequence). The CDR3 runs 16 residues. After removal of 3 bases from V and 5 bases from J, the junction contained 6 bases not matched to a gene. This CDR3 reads CASSISPSGGNNEQFF. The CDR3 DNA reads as TGTGCCAGTAGTATTTCCCCTAGCGGGGGGAACAATGAGCAGTTCTTC.

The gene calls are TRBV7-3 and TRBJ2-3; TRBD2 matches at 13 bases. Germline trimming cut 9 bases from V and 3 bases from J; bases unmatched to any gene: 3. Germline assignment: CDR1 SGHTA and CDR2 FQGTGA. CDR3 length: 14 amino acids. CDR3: CASTSGGATDTQYF. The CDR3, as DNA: TGTGCCAGTACTAGCGGGGGGGCAACAGATACGCAGTATTTT.

This CDR3 is CASSFGTGGPYEQYF. CDR3 sequence (DNA): TGCGCCAGCAGCTTCGGGACAGGGGGCCCGTACGAGCAGTACTTC. The chain employs TRBV5-1 and TRBJ2-7; TRBD1 aligns across 12 bases. The trim removed 2 bases at V and 4 bases at J, leaving 4 bases unmatched. The CDR3 contains 15 residues. Germline CDR1 reads SGHRS; CDR2 reads YFSETQ.

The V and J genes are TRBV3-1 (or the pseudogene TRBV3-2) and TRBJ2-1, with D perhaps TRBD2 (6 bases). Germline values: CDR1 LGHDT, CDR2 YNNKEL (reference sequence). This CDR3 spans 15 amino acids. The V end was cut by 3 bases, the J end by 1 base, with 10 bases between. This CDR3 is CASSQTGESYNEQFF. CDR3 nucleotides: TGTGCCAGCAGCCAGACGGGGGAGTCCTACAATGAGCAGTTCTTC.

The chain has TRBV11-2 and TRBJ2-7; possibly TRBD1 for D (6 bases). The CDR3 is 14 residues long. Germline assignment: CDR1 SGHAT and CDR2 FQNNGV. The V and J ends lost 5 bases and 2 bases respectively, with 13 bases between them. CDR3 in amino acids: CASSHRTAAYEQYF. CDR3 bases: TGTGCCAGCAGCCACCGGACAGCCGCCTACGAGCAGTACTTC.

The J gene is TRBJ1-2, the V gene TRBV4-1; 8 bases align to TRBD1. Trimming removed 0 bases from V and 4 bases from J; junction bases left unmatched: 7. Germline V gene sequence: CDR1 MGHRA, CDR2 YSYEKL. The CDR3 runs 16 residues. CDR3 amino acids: CASSQDLGQEIYGYTF. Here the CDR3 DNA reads TGCGCCAGCAGCCAAGATTTGGGACAGGAGATCTATGGCTACACCTTC.

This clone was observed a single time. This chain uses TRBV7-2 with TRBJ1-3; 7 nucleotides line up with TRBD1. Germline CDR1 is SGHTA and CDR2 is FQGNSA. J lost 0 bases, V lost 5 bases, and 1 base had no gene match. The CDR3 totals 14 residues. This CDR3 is CASSRDSSGNTIYF. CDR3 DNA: TGTGCCAGCAGCCGGGACAGCTCTGGAAACACCATATATTTT.

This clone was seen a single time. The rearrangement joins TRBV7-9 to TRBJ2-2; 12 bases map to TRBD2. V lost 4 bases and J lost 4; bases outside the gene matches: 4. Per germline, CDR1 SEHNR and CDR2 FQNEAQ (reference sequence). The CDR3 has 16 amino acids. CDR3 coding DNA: TGTGCCAGCAGCTCTCTAGCGGGGGGGCCCACCGGGGAGCTGTTTTTT. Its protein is CASSSLAGGPTGELFF.

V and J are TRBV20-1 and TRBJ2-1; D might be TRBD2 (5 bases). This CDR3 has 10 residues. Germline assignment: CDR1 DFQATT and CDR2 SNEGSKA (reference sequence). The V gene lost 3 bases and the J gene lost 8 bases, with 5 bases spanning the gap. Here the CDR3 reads CSARDYEQFF. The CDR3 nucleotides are TGCAGTGCTAGGGACTATGAGCAGTTCTTC.

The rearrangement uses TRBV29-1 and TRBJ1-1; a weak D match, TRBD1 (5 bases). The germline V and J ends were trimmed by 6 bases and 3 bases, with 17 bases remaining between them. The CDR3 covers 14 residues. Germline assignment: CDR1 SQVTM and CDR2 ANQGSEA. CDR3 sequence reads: CSVSQGRWDTEAFF. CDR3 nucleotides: TGCAGCGTATCGCAGGGTCGTTGGGACACTGAAGCTTTCTTT.

CDR3 sequence (DNA): TGTGCCAGCAGCCAAGATTCGGGGACTAGCGGGGGAGAGACCCAGTACTTC. Translated: CASSQDSGTSGGETQYF. The V call is TRBV3-1 (or the pseudogene TRBV3-2), the J call TRBJ2-5, with TRBD2 matching 14 bases. The CDR3 contains 17 residues. Germline CDR1 is LGHDT and CDR2 is YNNKEL (reference sequence). V dropped 0 bases and J dropped 4; count of bases not matched to a gene: 4.

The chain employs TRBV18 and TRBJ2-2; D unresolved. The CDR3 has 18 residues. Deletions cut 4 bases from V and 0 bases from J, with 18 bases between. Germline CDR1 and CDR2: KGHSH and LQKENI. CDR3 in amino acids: CASSQTTLQPANTGELFF. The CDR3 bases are TGTGCCAGCTCACAAACCACCTTACAGCCCGCGAACACCGGGGAGCTGTTTTTT.

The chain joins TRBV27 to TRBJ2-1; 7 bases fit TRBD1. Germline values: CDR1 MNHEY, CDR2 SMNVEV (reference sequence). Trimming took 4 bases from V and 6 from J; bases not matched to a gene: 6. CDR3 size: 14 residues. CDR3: CASSSWTGANEQFF. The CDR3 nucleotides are TGTGCCAGCAGTTCTTGGACAGGAGCCAATGAGCAGTTCTTC.

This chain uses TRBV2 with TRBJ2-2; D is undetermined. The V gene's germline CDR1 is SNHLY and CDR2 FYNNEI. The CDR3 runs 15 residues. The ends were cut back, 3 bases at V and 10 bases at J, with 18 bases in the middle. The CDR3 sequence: CASSDTYGVREELFF. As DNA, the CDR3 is TGTGCCAGCAGTGATACTTATGGAGTACGCGAGGAGCTGTTTTTT. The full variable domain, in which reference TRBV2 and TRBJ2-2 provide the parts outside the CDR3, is EPEVTQTPSHQVTQMGQEVILRCVPISNHLYFYWYRQILGQKVEFLVSFYNNEISEKSEIFDDQFSVERPDGSNFTLKIRSTKLEDSAMYFCASSDTYGVREELFFGEGSRLTVL.